These 32 T cell receptor beta chains share one sample of origin, sequenced in a study of T cell repertoires in cytomegalovirus infection. TCRdb passed the reads through MiXCR, listing each CDR3 protein once. Found here are approximately 700,000 distinct CDR3 sequences, about a third of them singletons; the top ten hold 2.5% to 3%. Input material: PBMCs. These receptor sequences come from a human donor in good health (CMV status not recorded). Some clones in this sample may be carry-over from other donors' samples.

The rearrangement links TRBV12-3 or TRBV12-4 to TRBJ2-3; D remains unclear. V dropped 11 bases and J dropped 4 bases, with 10 bases sitting between them. CDR3 length: 11 residues. CDR3 residues: CAVEMADTQYF. The CDR3 bases are TGTGCCGTAGAGATGGCAGATACGCAGTATTTT.

This clonotype was counted a few times. This chain uses TRBV4-1 with TRBJ1-3; D might be TRBD1 (5 bases). Trimming stripped 0 bases from V and 11 bases from J, with 11 bases between. Germline V lookup: CDR1 MGHRA, CDR2 YSYEKL. This CDR3 has 13 residues. CDR3 nucleotides: TGCGCCAGCAGCCAAGAGTCGAGGGGCCCCATATATTTT. The encoded protein is CASSQESRGPIYF.

This clonotype was recorded once. CDR3 protein: CSVERAGESNEQFF. CDR3 DNA sequence: TGCAGCGTTGAGCGGGCGGGGGAGAGCAATGAGCAGTTCTTC. This sequence joins TRBV29-1 and TRBJ2-1, with 7 bases identical to TRBD2. CDR3 length: 14 amino acids. Looked up from germline, CDR1 is SQVTM and CDR2 is ANQGSEA. V was clipped by 3 bases and J by 6 bases; unmatched bases: 8.

A remark on this clonotype: One end of the junction varies from germline; a read error may be responsible. This chain uses TRBV2 with TRBJ2-3; 13 nucleotides line up with TRBD2. The CDR3 runs to 16 residues. Germline CDR1 reads SNHLY; CDR2 reads FYNNEI. The CDR3 DNA sequence: TGTGCCAGCAGGTGGACTAGCGGGAGAGGAACAGATACGCCGTATTTT. This sequence encodes CASRWTSGRGTDTPYF.

This chain links TRBV4-1 with TRBJ1-2, with 10 nucleotides matching TRBD1. The CDR3 consists of 15 residues. From germline, CDR1 is MGHRA and CDR2 YSYEKL. J was trimmed by 1 base and V by 4 bases; bases with no gene match: 3. The CDR3 DNA is TGCGCCAGCAGCCCAGGACAGGGGGTTAACTATGGCTACACCTTC. Residues: CASSPGQGVNYGYTF.

This chain uses TRBV19 with TRBJ1-3; D gene unclear. Germline CDR1 reads LNHDA; CDR2 reads SQIVND (reference sequence). Between the trimmed V and J ends, which lost 5 bases and 0 bases, there was a span of 14 bases. This CDR3 is built from 16 residues. CDR3 amino acids: CASSGKRSDSGNTIYF. For the CDR3, the DNA is TGTGCCAGTAGTGGAAAAAGGTCTGACTCTGGAAACACCATATATTTT.

This clonotype was counted ten times or more. J is TRBJ1-2 and V is TRBV7-2, with D hard to call. Per germline, CDR1 SGHTA and CDR2 FQGNSA. This CDR3 comprises 15 residues. V gave up 5 bases and J gave up 0 bases, with 13 bases separating them. CDR3 coding DNA: TGTGCCAGCAGCCTCCAAGACGGGACTAACTATGGCTACACCTTC. It encodes CASSLQDGTNYGYTF.

Turning to this clonotype: A much larger clone is a single base away; this may be a read error. The V and J genes are TRBV28 and TRBJ2-3, with no clear D. Germline V gene lookup returns CDR1 MDHEN and CDR2 SYDVKM. V was cut by 8 bases and J by 0 bases, with 6 bases left in between. The CDR3 runs to 12 residues. This chain's CDR3 is CASGSSTDTQYF. The CDR3 DNA sequence: TGTGCCAGCGGGTCTAGCACAGATACGCAGTATTTT.

This clonotype occurred a few times. J is TRBJ2-7 and V is TRBV28; possibly TRBD1 for D (6 bases). The CDR3 sequence is 14 residues long. Trimming stripped 6 bases from V and 4 bases from J, with 16 bases between. CDR1 MDHEN and CDR2 SYDVKM come from the germline V gene. CDR3: CASRSQGNIYEQYF. In DNA, the CDR3 is TGTGCCAGCAGATCTCAGGGGAATATATACGAGCAGTACTTC. Together with reference TRBV28 and TRBJ2-7, the CDR3 gives the full variable domain: DVKVTQSSRYLVKRTGEKVFLECVQDMDHENMFWYRQDPGLGLRLIYFSYDVKMKEKGDIPEGYSVSREKKERFSLILESASTNQTSMYLCASRSQGNIYEQYFGPGTRLTVT.

The V call is TRBV7-9, the J call TRBJ1-1; the D is unclear. Germline V gene data show CDR1 as SEHNR and CDR2 as FQNEAQ (reference sequence). The CDR3 extends over 15 amino acids. Trimming stripped 4 bases from V and 0 bases from J, with 12 bases between. The CDR3 nucleotides are TGTGCCAGCAGCTCCCTAGACGGTATGAACACTGAAGCTTTCTTT. This encodes CASSSLDGMNTEAFF. Full variable domain (missing parts from reference TRBV7-9 and TRBJ1-1): DTGVSQNPRHKITKRGQNVTFRCDPISEHNRLYWYRQTLGQGPEFLTYFQNEAQLEKSRLLSDRFSAERPKGSFSTLEIQRTEQGDSAMYLCASSSLDGMNTEAFFGQGTRLTVV.

This clonotype came up a few times. CDR3 amino acids: CASSLSLRGRGLSGANVLTF. CDR3 bases: TGTGCCAGCAGCTTGTCGTTGAGGGGTAGAGGGCTCTCTGGGGCCAACGTCCTGACTTTC. The chain recombines TRBV5-6 with TRBJ2-6; the D gene could be TRBD1 or TRBD2 (5 bases each). Trimming cost V 1 base and J 0 bases, with 20 bases left between them. This CDR3 has 20 amino acids. The germline V gene has CDR1 SGHDT and CDR2 YYEEEE.

J is TRBJ1-1 and V is TRBV5-6; tentatively, D is TRBD1 (6 bases). The CDR3 covers 13 residues. Germline lookup yields CDR1 SGHDT and CDR2 YYEEEE. With 3 bases removed from V and 8 bases from J, the gap between germline ends came to 14 bases. The CDR3 DNA is TGTGCCAGCAGCTCAGATTGGGACATCGAAGCTTTCTTT. Amino acid sequence: CASSSDWDIEAFF.

The chain recombines TRBV7-2 with TRBJ1-6; weak D call: TRBD1 (5 bases). Looked up from germline, CDR1 is SGHTA and CDR2 is FQGNSA. CDR3 size: 20 residues. V shed 2 bases and J shed 0 bases, with 20 bases lying between them. Written as DNA, the CDR3 is TGTGCCAGCAGCTTAATTTCTCTTCGGGCAGGGAGCTCCTATAATTCACCCCTCCACTTT. As protein: CASSLISLRAGSSYNSPLHF.

The J gene is TRBJ2-1, the V gene TRBV5-6; D is unclear. Between the trimmed V and J ends, which lost 3 bases and 7 bases, there was a span of 17 bases. The germline V gene encodes CDR1 SGHDT and CDR2 YYEEEE. The CDR3 loop spans 15 amino acids. In nucleotides, the CDR3 is TGTGCCAGCAGCTGGTTCACCGGGCCCGAAAATGAGCAGTTCTTC. Amino acid sequence: CASSWFTGPENEQFF. The complete variable domain, with remaining parts taken from reference TRBV5-6 and TRBJ2-1, reads DAGVTQSPTHLIKTRGQQVTLRCSPKSGHDTVSWYQQALGQGPQFIFQYYEEEERQRGNFPDRFSGHQFPNYSSELNVNALLLGDSALYLCASSWFTGPENEQFFGPGTRLTVL.

The V and J genes are TRBV5-1 and TRBJ2-3; 8 positions match TRBD2. Trimming removed 6 bases from V and 1 base from J; junction bases left unmatched: 7. The CDR3 sequence is 15 residues long. Germline lookup yields CDR1 SGHRS and CDR2 YFSETQ. This chain's CDR3 is CASTRGGRGTDTQYF. CDR3 bases: TGCGCCAGCACCCGCGGGGGGCGGGGCACAGATACGCAGTATTTT.

The chain joins TRBV10-3 to TRBJ2-7; no reliable D call. Germline loops: CDR1 ENHRY, CDR2 SYGVKD. Trimming took off 3 bases at V and 1 base at J, with 19 bases between the two ends. The CDR3 is 17 amino acids. CDR3 bases: TGTGCCATCAGTGATAGGCAGGCTGCCGAAACATCCTACGAGCAGTACTTC. Translated, it gives CAISDRQAAETSYEQYF.

This clonotype was found a few times. At one end, the junction sequence differs from germline, possibly due to a read error. V gene TRBV7-7 combines with J gene TRBJ2-5, with D perhaps TRBD1 or TRBD2 (5 bases each). This CDR3 spans 13 amino acids. Germline CDR1 is SSHAT and CDR2 is FNYEAQ (reference sequence). CDR3 amino acids: CASSLEGSETQYF. The DNA for the CDR3 is TGTGCTAGCAGCTTAGAGGGGTCAGAGACCCAGTACTTC.

The rearrangement joins TRBV28 to TRBJ1-5, with D possibly being TRBD1 (6 bases). This CDR3 spans 18 amino acids. V was clipped by 1 base and J by 7 bases, with 23 bases between them. CDR1 and CDR2 (germline): MDHEN, SYDVKM. The CDR3 here is CASSLSYLQGGLKQPQHF. Written as DNA, the CDR3 is TGTGCCAGCAGTTTATCCTACCTACAGGGCGGTTTGAAGCAGCCCCAGCATTTT.

This rearrangement joins TRBV15 to TRBJ2-1, with a weak D call TRBD2 (5 bases). The CDR3 contains 14 residues. Trimming cost V 0 bases and J 10 bases, with 13 bases left between them. CDR1 and CDR2 (germline): LNHNV, YYDKDF (reference sequence). The CDR3 DNA sequence: TGTGCCACCAGCAGAGATGAGGGAACTCTCGAGCAGTTCTTC. Its translation is CATSRDEGTLEQFF.

The chain links TRBV9 to TRBJ2-1; D may correspond to TRBD1 or TRBD2 (5 bases each). Trimming removed 0 bases from V and 0 bases from J, with 19 bases in between. Germline-derived CDR1 and CDR2 are SGDLS and YYNGEE. The CDR3 totals 19 residues. CDR3 nucleotide sequence: TGTGCCAGCAGCGTAGTGGGGGTGGAAAATATGAGCTCCTACAATGAGCAGTTCTTC. Amino acid sequence: CASSVVGVENMSSYNEQFF.

A word on this clonotype: This sequence may be a read error, since a much larger clone differs from it by one base. The V and J genes are TRBV7-2 and TRBJ1-5; 8 positions match TRBD1. CDR3 size: 16 residues. Germline CDR1 and CDR2: SGHTA and FQGNSA. The CDR3 spells CASSLAGQGANQPQNF. The CDR3 coding sequence is TGTGCCAGCAGCTTAGCAGGGCAGGGGGCCAATCAGCCCCAGAATTTT.

V is TRBV6-6 and J is TRBJ2-1; D tentatively reads TRBD1 or TRBD2 (5 bases each). Trimming left V 5 bases short and J 0 bases short, with 14 bases between. CDR1 MNHNY and CDR2 SVGAGI come from the germline V gene (reference sequence). The CDR3 loop spans 16 amino acids. CDR3: CASSGGTGLSYNEQFF. CDR3 nucleotides: TGTGCCAGCAGTGGGGGAACAGGACTCTCCTACAATGAGCAGTTCTTC.

Here the CDR3 reads CASSAKLRYIGALNTEAFF. CDR3 nucleotide sequence: TGTGCCAGCAGTGCAAAGCTCCGGTACATTGGAGCCCTGAACACTGAAGCTTTCTTT. This chain uses TRBV12-3 or TRBV12-4 with TRBJ1-1; D remains ambiguous. CDR3 length: 19 amino acids. Trimming shortened V by 5 bases and J by 0 bases, and 25 bases separated the two germline ends.

This chain connects TRBV24-1 to TRBJ1-5; 11 bases line up with TRBD1. J lost 7 bases, V lost 4 bases, and 8 bases had no gene match. The CDR3 has 16 amino acids. CDR1 is KGHDR and CDR2 is SFDVKD in the germline V gene. CDR3 in amino acids: CATSDGDRGFGQPQHF. Written as DNA, the CDR3 is TGTGCCACCAGTGACGGGGACAGGGGGTTTGGACAGCCCCAGCATTTT.

Here the CDR3 reads CARKIQGIYEQYF. In nucleotides, the CDR3 is TGTGCCAGGAAAATACAGGGTATCTACGAGCAGTACTTC. This chain connects TRBV15 to TRBJ2-7; tentative D call: TRBD1 (6 bases). The CDR3 spans 13 residues. Trimming pared 10 bases from V and 3 bases from J, leaving 16 bases between. Germline V gives CDR1 LNHNV, CDR2 YYDKDF (reference sequence).

This clonotype came up many times. The V gene is TRBV12-3 or TRBV12-4, the J gene TRBJ1-4; D call uncertain. The CDR3 totals 12 residues. V was trimmed by 6 bases and J by 6 bases, leaving 8 bases between them. The DNA of the CDR3 is TGTGCCAGCAGCTTGGAAGATGAAAAACTGTTTTTT. As protein: CASSLEDEKLFF.

Only a few counts were recorded for this clonotype. J is TRBJ2-1 and V is TRBV4-1; D not resolved. Germline CDR1 is MGHRA and CDR2 is YSYEKL. The CDR3 consists of 13 residues. Trimming took off 2 bases at V and 6 bases at J, with 8 bases between the two ends. For the CDR3, the DNA is TGCGCCAGCAGCCAACCCCGCGGCAATGAGCAGTTCTTC. This encodes CASSQPRGNEQFF.

This clonotype was seen only a few times. The chain uses TRBV6-1 and TRBJ2-1; 8 bases match TRBD2. Germline V gene data show CDR1 as MNHNS and CDR2 as SASEGT. Trimming at V came to 8 bases and at J to 8 bases, leaving 17 bases not matched to a gene. There are 16 residues in the CDR3. The chain's CDR3 is CASGSYAGLVGHEQFF. The CDR3, as DNA: TGTGCCAGCGGTAGTTATGCGGGACTAGTCGGACATGAGCAGTTCTTC.

At least ten counts were recorded for this clonotype. The chain links TRBV7-8 to TRBJ2-6, with 9 positions matching TRBD1. V was pared by 5 bases and J by 0 bases, with 11 bases of the junction left unmatched. This CDR3 is built from 19 residues. CDR1 is SGHVS, CDR2 FQNEAQ, per germline. The CDR3 DNA is TGTGCCAGCAGCACTAGACAGGGGGGTTCGACCTCTGGGGCCAACGTCCTGACTTTC. Protein sequence: CASSTRQGGSTSGANVLTF.

This clonotype has a handful of counts. The chain has TRBV5-6 and TRBJ2-3, with 7 bases aligning to TRBD1. Per the germline V gene, CDR1 is SGHDT and CDR2 is YYEEEE. With V trimmed by 3 bases and J by 10 bases, 5 bases remained unmatched. This CDR3 contains 12 residues. This CDR3 reads CASSSRQGPQYF. In nucleotides, the CDR3 is TGTGCCAGCAGCTCCCGACAGGGCCCGCAGTATTTT.

The rearrangement uses TRBV19 and TRBJ1-1, with D possibly being TRBD1 (5 bases). The CDR3 extends over 19 amino acids. The V end was cut by 9 bases, the J end by 2 bases, with 31 bases between. CDR1 is LNHDA and CDR2 is SQIVND in the germline V gene (reference sequence). CDR3 region: CASQQVASRGPPLNTEAFF. The CDR3 DNA reads TGTGCCAGCCAACAAGTAGCTTCGAGGGGCCCTCCTCTAAACACTGAAGCTTTCTTT.

The chain is built from TRBV10-3 and TRBJ1-2; D is unclear. V was shortened by 8 bases and J by 6 bases, with 16 bases between the two germline ends. The germline V gene encodes CDR1 ENHRY and CDR2 SYGVKD. The CDR3 has 13 amino acids. The CDR3 region is CAIQGRVRDGYTF. CDR3 DNA: TGTGCCATCCAAGGGAGGGTAAGGGATGGCTACACCTTC.